These T cell receptor beta chains were read from a single sample in a study of T cell responses to AZD1222 COVID-19 vaccine. Using immunoSEQ multiplex PCR, the repertoire was profiled, and TCRdb retains in-frame clones only, with some absent. The table has 160,000 or so clones, roughly 92% seen once; the top ten hold 2.5% to 3%. The material sequenced was peripheral blood, taken on day 0 of AZD1222 vaccination. The receptors here all came from an adult in good health. Both conserved end residues are part of each CDR3. D genes are given only for firm matches. Part of the rows lack a size; the others show once, few, many or a class for expanded clones.

v_gene	d_gene	abundance	j_gene	CDR3nt	CDR3aa
TRBV6-1	TRBD2	once	TRBJ2-1	TGTGCCAGCAGTGAGGGGACTATCTACAATGAGCAGTTCTTC	CASSEGTIYNEQFF
TRBV5-1	-	few	TRBJ1-4	TGCGCCAGCAGCCCGCAGACAACAACTAATGAAAAACTGTTTTTT	CASSPQTTTNEKLFF
TRBV5-1	TRBD2	-	TRBJ2-3	TGCGCCAGCAGCTTATCGGGAGGGCCGGGAGATACGCAGTATTTT	CASSLSGGPGDTQYF
TRBV7-9	-	-	TRBJ1-4	TGTGCCAGCAGCTCAAAACGAACCGAGAGGCGTGAAAAACTGTTTTTT	CASSSKRTERREKLFF
TRBV28	TRBD1	-	TRBJ1-1	TGTGCCAGCAGCCCCCCCGACAGGGGAAGGAACACTGAAGCTTTCTTT	CASSPPDRGRNTEAFF
TRBV5-4	TRBD1	-	TRBJ2-3	TGTGCCAGCAGCCCGGACAGGCAGAGCACAGATACGCAGTATTTT	CASSPDRQSTDTQYF
TRBV5-1	TRBD1	-	TRBJ1-2	TGCGCCAGCAGCCTAGGGACAGGAGGGGGGCACGGCTACACCTTC	CASSLGTGGGHGYTF
TRBV19	-	once	TRBJ1-5	TGTGCCAGTAGTATCCCACCCCTCAATCAGCCCCAGCATTTT	CASSIPPLNQPQHF
TRBV2	-	-	TRBJ1-1	TGTGCCAGCAGGGGCCAGGCGGATGAAGCTTTCTTT	CASRGQADEAFF
TRBV5-5	-	once	TRBJ1-6	TGTGCCAGCAGCTTGGCCGTCTGGCAGGTTAATTCACCCCTCCACTTT	CASSLAVWQVNSPLHF
TRBV5-4	-	once	TRBJ2-1	TGTGCCAGCAGCCGATCCGCCGGTGAGCAGTTCTTC	CASSRSAGEQFF
TRBV18	TRBD1	-	TRBJ1-5	TGTGCCAGCTCACCGGCGACAGGGGTGCAGCCCCAGCATTTT	CASSPATGVQPQHF
TRBV12-3/TRBV12-4	-	-	TRBJ1-2	TGTGCCAGCAGTCCCACGCTGAGCAGCGCCTACACCTTC	CASSPTLSSAYTF
TRBV12-3/TRBV12-4	TRBD1	-	TRBJ2-7	TGTGCCAGCAGAACCACAGGGGTCCGGCAGTACTTC	CASRTTGVRQYF
TRBV6-6	-	-	TRBJ2-3	TGTGCCAGCAGTCCCCCGCGACTTCGACGCGGCACAGATACGCAGTATTTT	CASSPPRLRRGTDTQYF
TRBV5-5	-	-	TRBJ1-4	TGTGCCAGCAGCTTGGATCTCATAACTAATGAAAAACTGTTTTTT	CASSLDLITNEKLFF
TRBV5-1	-	-	TRBJ1-1	TGCGCCAGCAGCTTGGATCCAGCGGCCACTGAAGCTTTCTTT	CASSLDPAATEAFF
TRBV7-2	TRBD1	few	TRBJ1-1	TGTGCCAGCAGCCCCCAGACAGGGGGAACTGAAGCTTTCTTT	CASSPQTGGTEAFF
TRBV29-1	TRBD2	-	TRBJ2-7	TGCAGCGTTGCGGTAGGGACTACCACGACCTACGAGCAGTACTTC	CSVAVGTTTTYEQYF
TRBV3-1/TRBV3-2	-	-	TRBJ1-2	TGTGCCAGCAGCCAAGTCGGGGTGGGGATCGGCTATGGCTACACCTTC	CASSQVGVGIGYGYTF
TRBV5-1	-	-	TRBJ1-5	TGCGCCAGCAGCTTGGGGAGAGTGGGGCCCCAGCATTTT	CASSLGRVGPQHF
TRBV29-1	-	once	TRBJ1-2	TGCAGCGGGCGGACATCAGGTGGCTACACCTTC	CSGRTSGGYTF
TRBV7-2	TRBD2	-	TRBJ2-3	TGTGCCAGCAGTCTAGGGACTAGCGAGATCACAGATACGCAGTATTTT	CASSLGTSEITDTQYF
TRBV10-1	TRBD2	-	TRBJ2-3	TGCGCCAGCAGTGAAGCTAGCGGTAGCACAGATACGCAGTATTTT	CASSEASGSTDTQYF
TRBV18	-	-	TRBJ1-4	TGTGCCAGCTCACTACAAGCCGGGGCCCGGGGCGAAGAAAAACTGTTTTTT	CASSLQAGARGEEKLFF
TRBV11-2	-	-	TRBJ2-7	TGTGCCAGCAGCTTTGGTCAGGAGCGCGAGCAGTACTTC	CASSFGQEREQYF
TRBV7-6	-	-	TRBJ2-2	TGTGCCAGCAGCATTAGCGGACTTGGGACCGGGGAGCTGTTTTTT	CASSISGLGTGELFF
TRBV12-5	-	-	TRBJ1-1	TGTGCTAGTGGTTTGGTAAAAGGGGGGAACACTGAAGCTTTCTTT	CASGLVKGGNTEAFF
TRBV30	-	-	TRBJ2-2	TGTGCCTGGAGTGCAGGGGCCGGGGTCACCGGGGAGCTGTTTTTT	CAWSAGAGVTGELFF
TRBV5-1	TRBD1	few	TRBJ1-1	TGCGCCAGCAGCTTGGGAGTACAGGGGACTCTGAACACTGAAGCTTTCTTT	CASSLGVQGTLNTEAFF
TRBV18	-	-	TRBJ2-1	TGTGCCAGCTCACCCCGCCGAGAAGTCCATGAGCAGTTCTTC	CASSPRREVHEQFF
TRBV9	TRBD1	-	TRBJ1-1	TGTGCCAGCAGCGAGACAGGGGGGACTGAAGCTTTCTTT	CASSETGGTEAFF
TRBV9	-	-	TRBJ1-2	TGTGCCAGCAGCGTAAACCCCCCGGGGGGTAGCTACACCTTC	CASSVNPPGGSYTF
TRBV7-2	TRBD2	-	TRBJ2-5	TGTGCCAGCAGCTCCCCTAGCGGGAGGGCTGAGACCCAGTACTTC	CASSSPSGRAETQYF
TRBV5-6	-	-	TRBJ1-4	TGTGCCAGCAGCTTGACAGGGAAGGGAGGAAAACTGTTTTTT	CASSLTGKGGKLFF
TRBV3-1/TRBV3-2	TRBD2	once	TRBJ2-2	TGTGCCAGCAGCCAGGCCCCTCTGGCGGGAGGGCCCGACACCGGGGAGCTGTTTTTT	CASSQAPLAGGPDTGELFF
TRBV9	-	-	TRBJ2-5	TGTGCCAGCAGCGTAGGGGGGCAGCAAGAGACCCAGTACTTC	CASSVGGQQETQYF